There are a few counts of the clone carrying this T cell receptor (beta chain). Its antigen is still unknown. This CDR3 is built from 13 residues. Germline CDR1 and CDR2: MNHEY and SVGEGT. V lost 6 bases to trimming and J lost 6 bases; unmatched junction nucleotides: 7. The sample comes from a study of Graves' ophthalmopathy and Graves' hyperthyroidism. Whole-study results and caveats: Forecasting of ophthalmopathy progression by the model achieved approximately 70% sensitivity and roughly 72% specificity.

RNA served as the template for amplifying TCR beta CDR3 regions. First-round RT-PCR used HTBI primers; second-round multiplex PCR followed. A single record per CDR3 protein comes from TCRdb applying MiXCR to the multiplex PCR reads. Here the sample spans approximately 700,000 distinct CDR3 sequences, about 44% being singletons. The chain employs TRBV6-2 or TRBV6-3 and TRBJ1-2; 7 positions agree with TRBD1. Sequenced input: peripheral blood. The source is an adult man with Graves' ophthalmopathy. In DNA, the CDR3 is TGTGCCAGCAGCCTCTCCAGGGGGGATGGCTACACCTTC. This translates into CASSLSRGDGYTF.